Shown below are 3 T cell receptor beta chains from a single sample sequenced in a study of identical twins. TCRdb re-called the 5' RACE reads with MiXCR, one entry per CDR3 protein. This sample has fewer than 800,000 distinct CDR3 sequences, with about 7.6% found just once. This sample was also put to use in a study of yellow fever vaccine responses in identical twins.

Sequenced material: PBMCs. All receptors come from a woman aged 18 to 35 in good health.

The chain joins TRBV29-1 to TRBJ2-7; 9 nucleotides align to TRBD1. CDR1 is SQVTM and CDR2 is ANQGSEA in the germline V gene. This CDR3 comprises 14 residues. V shed 5 bases and J 5 bases; nucleotides not matched to a gene: 10. The CDR3 region is CSVNTRDRAHEQYF. In DNA, the CDR3 is TGCAGCGTTAACACCCGGGACAGGGCCCACGAGCAGTACTTC.

There are a few counts of this clonotype. This rearrangement joins TRBV3-1 to TRBJ2-1; D is possibly TRBD1 (6 bases). CDR1 is LGHDT, CDR2 YNNKEL, per germline (reference sequence). Trimming took off 4 bases at V and 5 bases at J, with 21 bases between the two ends. The CDR3 is 17 amino acids. The CDR3 nucleotides read TGTGCCAGCAGCCCGCACAGGCAGGGGCCTTCGGACAATGAGCAGTTCTTC. Protein: CASSPHRQGPSDNEQFF.

The chain combines TRBV29-1 with TRBJ2-1; 13 bases match TRBD2. In germline, CDR1 is SQVTM, CDR2 ANQGSEA. The CDR3 contains 15 residues. V lost 3 bases, J lost 9 bases, and 8 bases stayed unmatched. This chain's CDR3 is CSVELWGLAGLEQFF. The CDR3 DNA reads as TGCAGCGTTGAGTTGTGGGGACTAGCGGGACTTGAGCAGTTCTTC.